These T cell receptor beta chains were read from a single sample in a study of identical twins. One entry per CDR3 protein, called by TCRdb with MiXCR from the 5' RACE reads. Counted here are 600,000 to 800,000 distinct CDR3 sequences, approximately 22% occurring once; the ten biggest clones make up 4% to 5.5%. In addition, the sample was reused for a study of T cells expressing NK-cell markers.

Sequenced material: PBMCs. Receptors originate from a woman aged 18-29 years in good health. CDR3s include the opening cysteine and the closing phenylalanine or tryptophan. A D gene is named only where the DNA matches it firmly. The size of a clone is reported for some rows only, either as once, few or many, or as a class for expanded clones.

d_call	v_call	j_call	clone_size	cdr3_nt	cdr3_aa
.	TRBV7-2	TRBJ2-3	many	TGTGCCAGCAGCTTACTCGGGCCCACAGATACGCAGTATTTT	CASSLLGPTDTQYF
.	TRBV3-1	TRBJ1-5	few	TGTGCCAGCAGCCAAGACCGTGATCAGCCCCAGCATTTT	CASSQDRDQPQHF
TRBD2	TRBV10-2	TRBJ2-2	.	TGCGCCAGCAGCGAGGAGGGTTTCGTAGCGGGGGGCACCGGGGAGCTGTTTTTT	CASSEEGFVAGGTGELFF
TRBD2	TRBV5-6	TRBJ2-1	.	TGTGCCAGCAGGAGGTTGGGGGGGTACAATGAGCAGTTCTTC	CASRRLGGYNEQFF
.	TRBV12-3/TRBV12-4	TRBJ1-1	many	TGTGCCAGCAGTTTTTTGGGGAGCACTGAAGCTTTCTTT	CASSFLGSTEAFF
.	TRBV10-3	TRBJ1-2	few	TGTGCCATCAGTTTTGAGGGCCCCAACTATGGCTACACCTTC	CAISFEGPNYGYTF
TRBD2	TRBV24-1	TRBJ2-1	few	TGTGCCACCAGTGACCCCTTAACGGGGGGTGAGCAGTTCTTC	CATSDPLTGGEQFF
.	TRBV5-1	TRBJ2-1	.	TGCGCCAGCAGCTTGAGGTCTAGACAGGGAGGGAGTGAGCAGTTCTTC	CASSLRSRQGGSEQFF
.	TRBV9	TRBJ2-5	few	TGTGCCAGCAGCGTAGGGTCAGGTCTACAAGAGACCCAGTACTTC	CASSVGSGLQETQYF
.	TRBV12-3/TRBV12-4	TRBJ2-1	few	TGTGCCAGCAGGTCGATGGGCGAGCAGTTCTTC	CASRSMGEQFF
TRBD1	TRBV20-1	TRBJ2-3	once	TGCGGTGCCGGGGACAGGGGCACAGATACGCAGTATTTT	CGAGDRGTDTQYF
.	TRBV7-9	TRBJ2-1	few	TGTGCCAGCAGCTCACCCTATTTAGCGGACAATGAGCAGTTCTTC	CASSSPYLADNEQFF
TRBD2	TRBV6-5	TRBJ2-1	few	TGTGCCAGCAGTTATTGGGGTGGGTCGACTAGCGTCTACAATGAGCAGTTCTTC	CASSYWGGSTSVYNEQFF
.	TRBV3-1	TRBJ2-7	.	TGTGCCAGCAGCCACGGGGTCTACGAGCAGTACTTC	CASSHGVYEQYF
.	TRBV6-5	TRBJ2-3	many	TGTGCCAGCAGTTACTCGACTAGTTACACAGATACGCAGTATTTT	CASSYSTSYTDTQYF
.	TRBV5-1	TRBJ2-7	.	TGCGCCAGCAGCAAGGGGTTGGGCTACGAGCAGTACTTC	CASSKGLGYEQYF
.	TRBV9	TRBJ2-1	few	TGTGCCAGCAGCGTAGGACAGAATTCCTACAATGAGCAGTTCTTC	CASSVGQNSYNEQFF
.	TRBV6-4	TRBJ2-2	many	TGTGCCAGCAGCAAAGGGTTCAACACCGGGGAGCTGTTTTTT	CASSKGFNTGELFF
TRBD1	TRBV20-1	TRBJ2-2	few	TGCAGTGCTATGAGACAGGGCGCCACCGGGGAGCTGTTTTTT	CSAMRQGATGELFF
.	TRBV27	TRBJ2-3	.	TGTGCCAGCAGTCCCCCCCCGACAGTCCCCACAGATACGCAGTATTTT	CASSPPPTVPTDTQYF
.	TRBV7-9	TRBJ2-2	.	TGTGCCAGCAGCTTAAGCCGGGAGCTGTTTTTT	CASSLSRELFF
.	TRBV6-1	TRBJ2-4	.	TGTGCCAGCACCCATAGGGCGAGCAAAAACATTCAGTACTTC	CASTHRASKNIQYF
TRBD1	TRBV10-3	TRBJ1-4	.	TGTGCCATCAGTTCCGGACAGGGGAACGAAAAACTGTTTTTT	CAISSGQGNEKLFF
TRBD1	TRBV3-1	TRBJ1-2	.	TGTGCCAGCAGAAGACAGGGACTGGATGGCTACACCTTC	CASRRQGLDGYTF
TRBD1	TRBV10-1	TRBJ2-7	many	TGCGCCAGCAGGCTTGGACAGGGGACCTACGAGCAGTACTTC	CASRLGQGTYEQYF
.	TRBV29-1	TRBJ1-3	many	TGCAGCGCTGGGGGCGCGAGGGGAAACACCATATATTTT	CSAGGARGNTIYF
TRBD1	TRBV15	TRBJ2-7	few	TGTGCCACCGTGGGACAGGGGGCTGACGAGCAGTACTTC	CATVGQGADEQYF
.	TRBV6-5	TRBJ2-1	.	TGTGCCAGCAGTTACTCGACTGTCAGGGAGCAGTTCTTC	CASSYSTVREQFF
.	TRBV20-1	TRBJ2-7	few	TGCAGTGCTAGCCGGGGAGAGCCCTACGAGCAGTACTTC	CSASRGEPYEQYF
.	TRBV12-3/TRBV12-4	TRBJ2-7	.	TGTGCCAGCAGTGAAAACAAACCATCGGGCCTCTACGAGCAGTACTTC	CASSENKPSGLYEQYF
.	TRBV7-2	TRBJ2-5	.	TGTGCCAGCAGCTCCTCCTGGCCCACAGGGACGGAGACCCAGTACTTC	CASSSSWPTGTETQYF
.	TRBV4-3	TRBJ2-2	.	TGCGCCAGCAGCCCCCAGGGGGAGGCCAACACCGGGGAGCTGTTTTTT	CASSPQGEANTGELFF
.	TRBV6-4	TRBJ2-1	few	TGTGCCAGCAGTTGGACTATAACCAGCTCCTACAATGAGCAGTTCTTC	CASSWTITSSYNEQFF
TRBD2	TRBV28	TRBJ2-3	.	TGTGCCAGCAGTTTCGGGCGGGAGAGTAGGGATACGCAGTATTTT	CASSFGRESRDTQYF
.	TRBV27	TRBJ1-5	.	TGTGCCAGCCCTCCGTCGGGACGGTATAGCAATCAGCCCCAGCATTTT	CASPPSGRYSNQPQHF
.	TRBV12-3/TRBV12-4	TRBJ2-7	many	TGTGCCAGCAGTCCTCAGTGGGGTGGGGAGCAGTACTTC	CASSPQWGGEQYF
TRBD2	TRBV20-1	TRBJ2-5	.	TGCAGTGCCGCGAGCGGGAGCGGGGAGACCCAGTACTTC	CSAASGSGETQYF
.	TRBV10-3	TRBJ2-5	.	TGTGCCATCAGTGAGAACCAAGGGGCCCAGTACTTC	CAISENQGAQYF
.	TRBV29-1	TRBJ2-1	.	TGCAGCGTTGAAGATGGCGTCAGGTCAATGGGACGACAGTTCTTC	CSVEDGVRSMGRQFF
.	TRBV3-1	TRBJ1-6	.	TGTGCCAGCAGCAACCCGACACTTTATAATTCACCCCTCCACTTT	CASSNPTLYNSPLHF
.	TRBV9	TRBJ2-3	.	TGTGCCAGCAGCGTAGGGGCTAGTTCGCAGTATTTT	CASSVGASSQYF
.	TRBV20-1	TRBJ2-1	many	TGCAGTGCTAGAGCGCAAGTAACCCCAGAGCAGTTCTTC	CSARAQVTPEQFF
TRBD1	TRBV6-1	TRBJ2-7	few	TGTGCCAGCAGTAGACTCAGGGGGTACGTGTACGAGCAGTACTTC	CASSRLRGYVYEQYF
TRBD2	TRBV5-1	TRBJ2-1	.	TGCGCCAGCAGCCCAGGGACTAGCGTAAACAATGAGCAGTTCTTC	CASSPGTSVNNEQFF
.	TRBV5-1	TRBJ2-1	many	TGCGCCAGCAGCCTCGGTGGGACCACCAGAAACAATGAGCAGTTCTTC	CASSLGGTTRNNEQFF
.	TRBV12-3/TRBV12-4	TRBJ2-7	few	TGTGCCAGCAGTTTAGCGCTGCCCGAGCAGTACTTC	CASSLALPEQYF
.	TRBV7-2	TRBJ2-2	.	TGTGCCAGCAGCTTAGCTGCTCATGCCGGGGAGCTGTTTTTT	CASSLAAHAGELFF
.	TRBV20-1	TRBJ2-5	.	TGCAGTGCTAGAGATCTGGCGGGAGAGACCCAGTACTTC	CSARDLAGETQYF
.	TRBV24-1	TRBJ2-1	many	TGTGCCACCAGTGATTCGGCCCATTATAGGAACAATGAGCAGTTCTTC	CATSDSAHYRNNEQFF
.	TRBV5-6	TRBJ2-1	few	TGTGCCAGCAGCTTGGGGACGATGGCAGGGCAGTTCTTC	CASSLGTMAGQFF
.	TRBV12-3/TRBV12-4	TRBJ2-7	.	TGTGCCAGCAGTTTCGGTTGGGAGCAGTACTTC	CASSFGWEQYF